A single sample is the source of the 7 T cell receptor beta chains below, sequenced in a study of blood T cells in healthy people across ages. Then a second PCR, running roughly 7 to 11 cycles, was carried out with a sample-barcoded 5' primer and a J-beta primer mix. TCRdb redid the calling of the 5' RACE reads with MiXCR, one entry per CDR3 protein. The repertoire consists of more than 800,000 distinct CDR3 sequences, with more than 35% occurring once and the leading ten covering approximately 17%. Sequencing was performed on blood. These receptor sequences come from a woman aged 60-75 years in good health.

Turning to this clonotype: A much larger clone differs from this one at a single base, so this may be a read error. The genes are TRBV7-9 and TRBJ1-2; D is unresolved. Germline-derived CDR1 and CDR2 are SEHNR and FQNEAQ (reference sequence). This CDR3 spans 13 amino acids. With 5 bases removed from V and 4 bases from J, the gap between germline ends came to 11 bases. CDR3 nucleotide sequence: TGTGCCAGCAGCCAGGCGGGTCCCTATGGCTACACCTTC. Its translation: CASSQAGPYGYTF.

This clonotype occurred a few times. This rearrangement joins TRBV5-1 to TRBJ1-2; the match to TRBD1 covers 8 bases. CDR3 length equals 15 residues. CDR1 is SGHRS, CDR2 YFSETQ, per germline. V lost 7 bases, J lost 4 bases, and 12 bases stayed unmatched. Written as DNA, the CDR3 is TGCGCCAGCCAACCTTACAGGGGGTCGGGCTATGGCTACACCTTC. Its protein is CASQPYRGSGYGYTF.

The J gene is TRBJ2-3, the V gene TRBV27; 7 bases match TRBD2. Per germline, CDR1 MNHEY and CDR2 SMNVEV (reference sequence). The V segment lost 3 bases and the J segment 4 bases; nucleotides outside the gene matches: 7. The CDR3 runs 15 residues. This chain's CDR3 is CASSLVALAADTQYF. As DNA, the CDR3 is TGTGCCAGCAGTTTGGTGGCGCTAGCGGCAGATACGCAGTATTTT.

The rearrangement joins TRBV5-6 to TRBJ2-5; either TRBD1 or TRBD2 may supply D (6 bases each). Trimming removed 2 bases from V and 5 bases from J, with 13 bases in between. The V gene's germline CDR1 is SGHDT and CDR2 YYEEEE. The CDR3 has 14 amino acids. The CDR3 is CASSFEGGVETQYF. In DNA, the CDR3 is TGTGCCAGCAGCTTTGAGGGGGGAGTCGAGACCCAGTACTTC.

The rearrangement uses TRBV12-3 or TRBV12-4 and TRBJ1-1; tentative D call: TRBD1 (6 bases). The CDR3 totals 14 residues. The V gene lost 2 bases and the J gene lost 2 bases, with 9 bases spanning the gap. CDR3 DNA sequence: TGTGCCAGCAGTTTAACCAGGGGTAACACTGAAGCTTTCTTT. It yields the protein CASSLTRGNTEAFF.

The chain is built from TRBV10-3 and TRBJ1-2; D is possibly TRBD1 (6 bases). Trimming removed 5 bases at V and 7 bases at J, with 14 bases between. This CDR3 region has 13 residues. From germline, CDR1 is ENHRY and CDR2 SYGVKD. The CDR3 here is CAISYREESGYTF. The CDR3 DNA reads as TGTGCCATCAGTTACAGGGAGGAGAGTGGCTACACCTTC.

The chain is built from TRBV24-1 and TRBJ2-7, with 7 bases identical to TRBD1. Per the germline V gene, CDR1 is KGHDR and CDR2 is SFDVKD. This CDR3 contains 12 residues. The junction had 2 bases not matched to a gene; V was cut back by 3 bases and J by 7 bases. The CDR3 reads CATSDTDREQYF. For the CDR3, the DNA is TGTGCCACCAGTGATACGGACAGGGAGCAGTACTTC.